Described below is a single T cell receptor beta chain sequence and its context. These data are taken from a study of blood T cell repertoires in COVID-19. Across the whole study: Italy, Spain and the United States were the sources of the convalescent and acute COVID-19 samples. From T cells, B-cell-depleted T cells, or PBMCs came the material, which was cDNA or gDNA.

Original processing methods: For nucleated cells, counts were estimated from reference gene primer amplification. Clones were sequenced by immunoSEQ multiplex PCR, and TCRdb holds only the in-frame ones, with some missing. That table supplies the V and J calls and clone size; D and trimming were determined from the DNA. Of roughly 300,000 clones detected, 85% appear once; the ten largest clones hold 7.2%. Looked up from germline, CDR1 is LGHDT and CDR2 is YNNKEL (reference sequence). V gave up 6 bases and J gave up 7 bases, with 22 bases separating them. CDR3 size: 16 residues. The sample was peripheral blood. This receptor was obtained from a human donor in a cohort sampled during active COVID-19. This chain joins TRBV3-1 (or the pseudogene TRBV3-2) and TRBJ2-1, with D possibly matching TRBD1 (7 bases). CDR3 sequence reads: CASSRQLTQGRNEQFF. The DNA of the CDR3 is TGTGCCAGCAGTCGACAACTCACACAGGGGAGGAATGAGCAGTTCTTC.